Sequencing of this T cell receptor (beta chain) was carried out in a study of low-dose radiotherapy and immunotherapy resistance in tumors. As for the study in general: Per fraction, Cohort 1 was given 0.5 Gy every 2 weeks, for a total of 6.5 Gy. Intravenous ipilimumab 1 mg/kg every six weeks was given with nivolumab 240 mg every two weeks.

This clonotype was counted many times. Germline V CDR1 and CDR2: DFQATT, SNEGSKA (reference sequence). The CDR3 length is 12 residues. The germline V and J ends were trimmed by 3 bases and 3 bases, with 9 bases remaining between them. TRAV- and TRBV-specific primers were used for first-strand cDNA, which covered alpha and beta chains. Both a constant-region primer and a V-primer adapter served to amplify TCRs across roughly 20 PCR cycles. A single record per CDR3 protein comes from TCRdb applying MiXCR to the reads. Found here are 65,000 to 95,000 distinct CDR3 sequences, 15% to 20% of them singletons; the top ten hold approximately 1.5%. Time point denoted: after trial treatment. Treatment described: LDRT plus nivolumab, ipilimumab, low-dose cyclophosphamide and aspirin (RACIN trial). Treatment combined nivolumab, ipilimumab, aspirin, low-dose cyclophosphamide and low-dose radiotherapy in a dose-escalation trial.

The V and J genes are TRBV20-1 and TRBJ2-7; no reliable D call. Sequenced here: PBMCs, sampled after low-dose radiotherapy plus immunotherapy. This TCR came from a male donor with prostate cancer. The CDR3 DNA is TGCAGTGCTAGCCCAGGAAACTACGAGCAGTACTTC. Protein sequence: CSASPGNYEQYF.